The entry below gives a single TCR beta chain sequence along with its context. These data are taken from a study of blood T cell repertoires in COVID-19. Generated by immunoSEQ multiplex PCR, the TCRdb table keeps only in-frame clones and is missing some. This sample has fewer than 65,000 clones; roughly 90% occur once, and the top ten carry approximately 4%. This CDR3 region has 14 residues. Trimming shortened V by 0 bases and J by 3 bases, and 6 bases separated the two germline ends. From germline, CDR1 is LGHDT and CDR2 YNNKEL (reference sequence). Sequencing was done on a sample of peripheral blood. This receptor was obtained from a human donor in a cohort sampled during active COVID-19. V and J are TRBV3-1 (or the pseudogene TRBV3-2) and TRBJ1-5; a weak D match, TRBD1 (6 bases). DNA for the CDR3: TGTGCCAGCAGCCAAGAGGGGGCCAATCAGCCCCAGCATTTT. It encodes CASSQEGANQPQHF.